The rows below give T cell receptor beta chains drawn from one sample of a study of blood T cell repertoires in COVID-19. Here immunoSEQ multiplex PCR was the method, and the copy in TCRdb shows in-frame clones only, minus some. The data show some 460,000 clones, around 89% seen once. Sequencing was performed on peripheral blood. Receptors were obtained from a woman aged 30 to 39 with acute or convalescent COVID-19. Each CDR3 is given with its conserved first and last residue. The order of the fields is clone size, J gene, D gene, V gene, CDR3 protein, CDR3 DNA. D genes are given only for firm matches. Clone size appears in some rows only: once, few, many, or a class for an expanded clone.

.,TRBJ1-1,TRBD1,TRBV28,CASSWGTGITEAFF,TGTGCCAGCAGTTGGGGGACAGGGATAACTGAAGCTTTCTTT
.,TRBJ2-6,.,TRBV15,CATRLSSGANVLTF,TGTGCCACCAGACTATCCTCTGGGGCCAACGTCCTGACTTTC
.,TRBJ2-7,.,TRBV4-2,CASSHGGGQNYEQYF,TGTGCCAGCAGCCACGGGGGGGGACAGAACTACGAGCAGTACTTC
.,TRBJ2-3,.,TRBV9,CASSAQVSSTDTQYF,TGTGCCAGCAGCGCACAGGTTAGTAGCACAGATACGCAGTATTTT
.,TRBJ1-4,.,TRBV29-1,CSVETGEKLFF,TGCAGCGTTGAAACAGGGGAAAAACTGTTTTTT
.,TRBJ1-4,.,TRBV4-2,CASSQDRATNEKLFF,TGTGCCAGCAGCCAAGATCGTGCAACTAATGAAAAACTGTTTTTT
.,TRBJ2-5,.,TRBV24-1,CATSEQGSRETQYF,TGTGCCACCAGTGAGCAGGGGTCGCGGGAGACCCAGTACTTC
.,TRBJ2-5,TRBD2,TRBV4-1,CASSQDWDGGKGTQYF,TGCGCCAGCAGCCAAGATTGGGACGGGGGGAAGGGGACCCAGTACTTC
once,TRBJ2-5,TRBD2,TRBV6-2/TRBV6-3,CASSYPLGTSGGAGARETQYF,TGTGCCAGCAGTTACCCGCTTGGGACTAGCGGGGGGGCCGGGGCTCGGGAGACCCAGTACTTC
once,TRBJ1-1,.,TRBV10-3,CAVSLTPEAEAFF,TGTGCCGTCAGCCTAACCCCGGAGGCTGAAGCTTTCTTT
.,TRBJ1-5,TRBD1,TRBV28,CASSFSGTGYQPQHF,TGTGCCAGCAGTTTTTCCGGGACAGGTTATCAGCCCCAGCATTTT
.,TRBJ1-5,.,TRBV5-3,CARSLLLRSNQPQHF,TGTGCCAGAAGCTTGTTGTTGCGAAGCAATCAGCCCCAGCATTTT
.,TRBJ2-3,.,TRBV9,CASSTSSLATDTQYF,TGTGCCAGCAGCACCTCTAGCTTGGCCACAGATACGCAGTATTTT
.,TRBJ1-5,.,TRBV5-6,CASSLRGLGNQPQHF,TGTGCCAGCAGCTTGAGGGGGTTGGGCAATCAGCCCCAGCATTTT
.,TRBJ1-6,.,TRBV30,CAWSRRAPLLSSYNSPLHF,TGTGCCTGGAGTCGGCGGGCACCACTTTTGAGCTCCTATAATTCACCCCTCCACTTT
.,TRBJ1-5,.,TRBV28,CASSGGYEPQHF,TGTGCCAGCAGTGGAGGGTACGAGCCCCAGCATTTT
.,TRBJ2-2,.,TRBV5-4,CASSADTTANTGELFF,TGTGCCAGCAGCGCGGATACGACAGCGAACACCGGGGAGCTGTTTTTT
.,TRBJ1-1,TRBD1,TRBV10-3,CAISVRDSMNTEAFF,TGTGCCATCAGCGTCCGGGACAGTATGAACACTGAAGCTTTCTTT
.,TRBJ2-1,TRBD1,TRBV19,CASSQDRGVFYNEQFF,TGTGCCAGTAGTCAAGACAGGGGGGTCTTCTACAATGAGCAGTTCTTC
once,TRBJ1-1,TRBD1,TRBV10-2,CASRPNTGDGYTEAFF,TGCGCCAGCAGGCCCAATACAGGGGATGGTTACACTGAAGCTTTCTTT
.,TRBJ2-5,TRBD2,TRBV5-5,CASSLSAVWEGTQYF,TGTGCCAGCAGCTTGTCCGCGGTTTGGGAGGGGACCCAGTACTTC
.,TRBJ2-3,TRBD2,TRBV7-9,CASSSERGRDTQYF,TGTGCCAGCAGCTCGGAGCGGGGGCGAGATACGCAGTATTTT
.,TRBJ1-4,.,TRBV5-1,CASSTGFATANEKLFF,TGCGCCAGCAGCACGGGTTTCGCCACGGCTAATGAAAAACTGTTTTTT
.,TRBJ1-6,TRBD1,TRBV2,CASRQGQANSPLHF,TGTGCCAGCAGGCAGGGACAGGCCAATTCACCCCTCCACTTT
.,TRBJ2-3,TRBD2,TRBV28,CASYSGVRNTQYF,TGTGCCAGCTATAGCGGGGTAAGGAATACGCAGTATTTT
.,TRBJ1-1,.,TRBV4-1,CASSQDGRTEAFF,TGCGCCAGCAGCCAAGATGGGAGAACTGAAGCTTTCTTT
.,TRBJ2-3,TRBD1,TRBV2,CATPGTGESTDTQYF,TGTGCCACCCCCGGGACAGGAGAAAGCACAGATACGCAGTATTTT
.,TRBJ1-1,TRBD1,TRBV11-2,CASSRIGQGNTEAFF,TGTGCCAGCAGCCGTATCGGACAGGGGAACACTGAAGCTTTCTTT
.,TRBJ2-7,TRBD2,TRBV3-1/TRBV3-2,CASRSLAGAPYEQYF,TGTGCCAGCAGAAGCCTAGCGGGGGCTCCCTACGAGCAGTACTTC
.,TRBJ2-1,TRBD1,TRBV4-1,CASSQYRGNNEQFF,TGCGCCAGCAGCCAATACAGGGGAAACAATGAGCAGTTCTTC
few,TRBJ2-7,.,TRBV5-1,CASSPDSSYEQYF,TGCGCCAGCAGCCCGGACAGCTCCTACGAGCAGTACTTC
.,TRBJ1-3,.,TRBV5-1,CASSLGRGNTIYF,TGCGCCAGCAGCTTGGGGAGGGGAAACACCATATATTTT
.,TRBJ2-1,TRBD2,TRBV19,CASSGTSGGSYNEQFF,TGTGCCAGTTCGGGGACTAGCGGGGGCTCCTACAATGAGCAGTTCTTC
.,TRBJ1-3,TRBD1,TRBV2,CASSELRSRGQGNTIYF,TGTGCCAGCAGTGAATTAAGGAGCAGGGGGCAAGGAAACACCATATATTTT